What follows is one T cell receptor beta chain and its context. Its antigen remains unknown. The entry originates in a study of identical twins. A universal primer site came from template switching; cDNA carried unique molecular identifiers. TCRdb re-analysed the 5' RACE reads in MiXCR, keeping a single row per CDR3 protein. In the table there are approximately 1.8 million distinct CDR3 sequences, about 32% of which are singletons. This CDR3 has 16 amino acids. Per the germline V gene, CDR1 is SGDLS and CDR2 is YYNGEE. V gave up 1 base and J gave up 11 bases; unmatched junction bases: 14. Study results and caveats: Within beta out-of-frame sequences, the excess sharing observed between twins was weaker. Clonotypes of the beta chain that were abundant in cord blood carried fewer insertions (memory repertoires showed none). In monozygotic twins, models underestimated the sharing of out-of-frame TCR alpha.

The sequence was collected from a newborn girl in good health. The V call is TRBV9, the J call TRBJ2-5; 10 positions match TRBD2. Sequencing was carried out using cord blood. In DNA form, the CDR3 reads TGTGCCAGCAGCGTATTTCTAGCGGGGGCACTCAATGAGCAGTACTTC. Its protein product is CASSVFLAGALNEQYF.